These 22 T cell receptor beta chains were sequenced from one sample in a study of immune heterogeneity within non-small cell lung tumors. Amplifying TCR beta CDR3 involved multiplex PCR carried out with 32 V and 13 J primers. TCRdb used MiXCR to reprocess the multiplex PCR reads, holding one entry per CDR3 protein. The sample lists around 10,000 distinct CDR3 sequences, 25% to 30% occurring once. Template input, which was bulk tumor genomic DNA, totaled roughly 540 ng per sample. Several biopsies per primary tumor, spaced far apart, were taken during surgery. Before undergoing curative surgery, patients had newly diagnosed non-small cell lung cancer that was untreated. The material sequenced was lung tumor tissue. All receptors derive from a man aged 50-60 years with non-small cell lung cancer.

CDR3 bases: TGTGCCATCAGTGAGTGGTACTCCTACAATGAGCAGTTCTTC. It translates to CAISEWYSYNEQFF. This chain uses TRBV10-3 with TRBJ2-1; D unresolved. Between the trimmed V and J ends, which lost 1 base and 0 bases, there was a span of 4 bases. Germline loops: CDR1 ENHRY, CDR2 SYGVKD. This CDR3 is built from 14 residues.

The chain's CDR3 is CASSSREAPSSYNEQFF. In DNA, the CDR3 is TGTGCCAGCAGCTCGCGGGAGGCCCCTAGCTCCTACAATGAGCAGTTCTTC. The J gene is TRBJ2-1, the V gene TRBV9, with TRBD2 identical over 8 bases. With 4 bases clipped from V and 0 bases from J, the junction kept 9 bases outside the gene matches. From germline, CDR1 is SGDLS and CDR2 YYNGEE. This CDR3 region has 17 residues.

This clonotype has just a few counts. V and J are TRBV28 and TRBJ2-3; D possibly corresponds to TRBD2 (5 bases). Germline CDR1 MDHEN, CDR2 SYDVKM. V dropped 3 bases and J dropped 0 bases, with 7 bases sitting between them. This CDR3 contains 14 residues. CDR3 DNA sequence: TGTGCCAGCAGTTTGGGAGCTAGCACAGATACGCAGTATTTT. This encodes CASSLGASTDTQYF.

By sample fraction, this clonotype is medium-sized. J is TRBJ1-5 and V is TRBV6-1; D remains unclear. Trimming left V 3 bases short and J 6 bases short, with 18 bases between. Germline CDR1 is MNHNS and CDR2 is SASEGT. CDR3 length: 16 amino acids. The CDR3 DNA reads as TGTGCCAGCAGTGATGATGTGGCGGGATTGGGTCAGCCCCAGCATTTT. This sequence encodes CASSDDVAGLGQPQHF.

This clonotype was seen many times. The chain joins TRBV6-1 to TRBJ2-7; TRBD1 matches 8 bases. CDR1 and CDR2 from the germline V gene are MNHNS and SASEGT. The J segment lost 1 base and the V segment lost 3 bases, leaving 2 bases of the junction unmatched. The CDR3 sequence is 14 residues long. This CDR3 reads CASSDWDRSYEQYF. CDR3 coding DNA: TGTGCCAGCAGTGACTGGGACAGGTCCTACGAGCAGTACTTC.

Of note for this clonotype: Possible read error: a much larger clone is one base away. The chain recombines TRBV7-2 with TRBJ1-2, with D unresolved. CDR3 length equals 13 residues. Looked up from germline, CDR1 is SGHTA and CDR2 is FQGNSA. The chain's CDR3 is CASNPGPGDGCTF. CDR3 nucleotides: TGTGCCAGCAACCCAGGTCCAGGCGATGGCTGCACCTTC. Based on the CDR3 plus reference TRBV7-2 and TRBJ1-2, the full variable domain is GAGVSQSPSNKVTEKGKDVELRCDPISGHTALYWYRQSLGQGLEFLIYFQGNSAPDKSGLPSDRFSAERTGGSVSTLTIQRTQQEDSAVYLCASNPGPGDGCTFGSGTRLTVV.

The table lists this clonotype with many counts. The rearrangement joins TRBV2 to TRBJ2-1, with a weak D call TRBD1 (6 bases). This CDR3 is 13 amino acids long. Deletions cut 5 bases from V and 6 bases from J, with 11 bases between. Per germline, CDR1 SNHLY and CDR2 FYNNEI. CDR3 sequence: CASSRQEPNEQFF. CDR3 DNA sequence: TGTGCCAGCAGTCGACAGGAACCCAATGAGCAGTTCTTC. Drawing the rest from reference TRBV2 and TRBJ2-1, the complete variable domain is EPEVTQTPSHQVTQMGQEVILRCVPISNHLYFYWYRQILGQKVEFLVSFYNNEISEKSEIFDDQFSVERPDGSNFTLKIRSTKLEDSAMYFCASSRQEPNEQFFGPGTRLTVL.

By its share, this clonotype is medium-sized (0.01 to 0.1%). This chain uses TRBV27 with TRBJ2-7, with D perhaps matching TRBD1 (5 bases). Deletions cut 6 bases from V and 0 bases from J, with 9 bases between. CDR3 length equals 13 residues. The germline V gene encodes CDR1 MNHEY and CDR2 SMNVEV (reference sequence). The DNA for the CDR3 is TGTGCCAGCAGACAGGCCCGCTCCTACGAGCAGTACTTC. It specifies CASRQARSYEQYF.

Within the sample, this clonotype is medium-sized. The chain joins TRBV20-1 to TRBJ2-7; 9 nucleotides align to TRBD1. Trimming cost V 7 bases and J 5 bases; bases outside gene matches: 6. CDR3 length: 12 amino acids. In germline, CDR1 is DFQATT, CDR2 SNEGSKA (reference sequence). The CDR3 protein is CSGGQGYNEQYF. The CDR3 DNA is TGCAGTGGAGGACAGGGGTATAACGAGCAGTACTTC.

This clonotype has ten or more counts. This sequence joins TRBV6-5 and TRBJ2-7, with unresolved D. The germline V gene has CDR1 MNHEY and CDR2 SVGAGI. With 2 bases removed from V and 0 bases from J, the gap between germline ends came to 8 bases. This CDR3 is built from 14 residues. Here the CDR3 DNA reads TGTGCCAGCAGTTACGGAAAGGTCTCCTACGAGCAGTACTTC. It translates to CASSYGKVSYEQYF.

This clonotype is termed medium-sized. This chain joins TRBV9 and TRBJ2-5; 7 bases fit TRBD2. Germline CDR1 is SGDLS and CDR2 is YYNGEE. CDR3 length equals 15 residues. V lost 6 bases and J lost 2; bases outside the gene matches: 10. CDR3 bases: TGTGCCAGCACGAAGGGCGGGGGTCCTCAAGAGACCCAGTACTTC. Translation gives CASTKGGGPQETQYF.

A note on this clonotype: An end of the junction differs from the germline gene, which may be a read error. The V and J genes are TRBV6-1 and TRBJ1-5; a possible D gene is TRBD1 (5 bases). Germline lookup yields CDR1 MNHNS and CDR2 SASEGT. The CDR3 contains 12 residues. CDR3 in DNA: TGTGCCAGCACCAGGACGGGGCAGGCCCAGCTTTTT. Protein product: CASTRTGQAQLF.

This clonotype was recorded at least ten times. The chain joins TRBV19 to TRBJ2-4, with 7 positions matching TRBD2. The CDR3 length is 19 residues. Looked up from germline, CDR1 is LNHDA and CDR2 is SQIVND (reference sequence). With V trimmed by 0 bases and J by 1 base, 12 bases remained unmatched. The chain's CDR3 is CASSIDPPGRGRAKNIQYF. CDR3 DNA: TGTGCCAGTAGTATAGATCCCCCAGGGAGGGGTAGGGCCAAAAACATTCAGTACTTC.

Points on this clonotype: This may be a read error: a much more frequent sequence differs by one nucleotide. V usage is TRBV7-3 and J usage is TRBJ2-2; tentatively, D is TRBD2 (5 bases). Per germline, CDR1 SGHTA and CDR2 FQGTGA. The CDR3 has 13 residues. DNA for the CDR3: TGTGCCAGCAGCTTACTAGCCGACGGGAAGCTGTTTTTT. Protein sequence: CASSLLADGKLFF.

This clonotype was seen ten or more times. The chain employs TRBV14 and TRBJ1-4, with 8 bases lining up with TRBD1. V was pared by 7 bases and J by 5 bases, with 3 bases of the junction left unmatched. This CDR3 has 13 residues. Per germline, CDR1 SGHDN and CDR2 FVKESK. The CDR3 spells CASNRDRNEKLFF. The CDR3 coding sequence is TGTGCCAGCAACCGGGACAGGAATGAAAAACTGTTTTTT.

This clonotype appeared many times. The chain is built from TRBV2 and TRBJ2-1; 11 bases are shared with TRBD2. The CDR3 length is 14 residues. Trimming cost V 8 bases and J 6 bases; bases outside gene matches: 6. Germline lookup yields CDR1 SNHLY and CDR2 FYNNEI. DNA for the CDR3: TGTGCCAGCCTTAGCGGGGGGGCCGGCAATGAGCAGTTCTTC. Translating gives CASLSGGAGNEQFF.

This clonotype is categorized as medium-sized. This chain joins TRBV29-1 and TRBJ2-4, with 7 bases matching TRBD1. In germline, CDR1 is SQVTM, CDR2 ANQGSEA. The V gene end was trimmed by 7 bases and the J gene end by 8 bases; junction bases not matched to a gene: 8. The CDR3 covers 12 residues. The CDR3 region is CSGGRQGDIQYF. The CDR3 nucleotides read TGCAGCGGCGGACGACAGGGAGACATTCAGTACTTC.

Concerning this clonotype itself: A read error may be the cause here, since a much bigger clone is one base away. This sequence joins TRBV5-8 and TRBJ2-1; the D is unclear. The CDR3 extends over 13 amino acids. Germline V gives CDR1 SGHTS, CDR2 YDEGEE. This CDR3 reads CASSFRALAEHFF. The CDR3, as DNA: TGTGCCAGCAGCTTTCGGGCCCTCGCGGAGCATTTCTTC.

This clonotype was recorded many times. This chain connects TRBV5-1 to TRBJ2-3; D remains unclear. The length of the CDR3 is 14 residues. Germline assignment: CDR1 SGHRS and CDR2 YFSETQ. Trimming shortened V by 4 bases and J by 0 bases, and 9 bases separated the two germline ends. As DNA, the CDR3 is TGCGCCAGCAGCAGCACTATTAGCACAGATACGCAGTATTTT. Its translation: CASSSTISTDTQYF.

This clonotype was seen just once. A much larger clone is a single base away; this may be a read error. The V gene is TRBV19, the J gene TRBJ1-1; TRBD1 aligns across 8 bases. CDR3 length: 13 residues. The junction had 6 bases not matched to a gene; V was cut back by 7 bases and J by 5 bases. Germline values: CDR1 LNHDA, CDR2 SQIVND (reference sequence). This CDR3 reads CASTDRARTEAFF. CDR3 DNA sequence: TGTGCCAGTACGGACAGGGCAAGAACTGAAGCTTTCTTT. Filled out from reference TRBV19 and TRBJ1-1, the complete variable domain reads DGGITQSPKYLFRKEGQNVTLSCEQNLNHDAMYWYRQDPGQGLRLIYYSQIVNDFQKGDIAEGYSVSREKKESFPLTVTSAQKNPTAFYLCASTDRARTEAFFGQGTRLTVV.

The chain carries TRBV7-2 and TRBJ2-4; 7 bases match TRBD1. The V segment lost 7 bases and the J segment 8 bases; nucleotides outside the gene matches: 8. Germline V gene sequence: CDR1 SGHTA, CDR2 FQGNSA. The CDR3 has 13 amino acids. The CDR3 is CASTKNRGDIQYF. CDR3 DNA sequence: TGTGCCAGCACCAAGAACAGGGGAGACATTCAGTACTTC.

This clonotype is medium-sized within its sample. The genes are TRBV20-1 and TRBJ1-3, with unresolved D. This CDR3 region has 13 residues. With 5 bases removed from V and 0 bases from J, the gap between germline ends came to 8 bases. Germline V gene data show CDR1 as DFQATT and CDR2 as SNEGSKA (reference sequence). In nucleotides, the CDR3 is TGCAGTGCTCCAAGAAACTCTGGAAACACCATATATTTT. Translating gives CSAPRNSGNTIYF.